The rows below give T cell receptor beta chains drawn from one sample of a study of early T cells in non-severe SARS-CoV-2 infection. One entry per CDR3 protein results from TCRdb running MiXCR on the 5' RACE reads. In the table there are about 71,000 distinct CDR3 sequences, roughly 12% of which are singletons. The sample was whole blood, taken at baseline. These TCRs come from an adult who was a healthcare worker with PCR-confirmed SARS-CoV-2 infection or an uninfected control (not recorded which). Both conserved end residues are part of each CDR3. Each record gives: V gene, CDR3 protein.

>TRBV20-1
CSAPGTSGTQYF
>TRBV3-1
CASSQAPDLDYEQYF
>TRBV20-1
CSARSELYNQPQHF
>TRBV5-1
CASSLDHETQYF
>TRBV7-9
CASSLGRGGGDTQYF
>TRBV5-6
CASSYKETQYF
>TRBV6-6
CASSPRPGLDDQPQHF
>TRBV28
CASSRGTGRFYGYTF
>TRBV6-1
CASSEDGAPGNTIYF
>TRBV6-1
CASSLQGEYEQYF
>TRBV27
CASSSRTGGNQETQYF
>TRBV3-1
CASSQENGLSTEAFF
>TRBV19
CASSTRDGSYTF
>TRBV11-2
CASTPSRGHEETQYF
>TRBV4-2
CASSPRGLAGAVLDNEQFF
>TRBV6-2/TRBV6-3
CASTPPDRGPRSNQPQHF
>TRBV5-5
CASSRGEANYGYTF
>TRBV6-2/TRBV6-3
CASSFRQGEASPLHF
>TRBV9
CASRGVQEYYEQYF
>TRBV28
CASSLSSGLLSPPLHF
>TRBV9
CASSKGQGGYGYTF
>TRBV20-1
CSASPPRGTGELFF
>TRBV5-1
CASSLNHRSPSTDTQYF